This is a list of T cell receptor beta chains from one sample in a study of Ad26.COV2.S vaccination and SARS-CoV-2 variants. Method: immunoSEQ multiplex PCR; TCRdb's copy keeps in-frame clones and lacks some. This table holds about 400,000 clones, approximately 89% found once. This sample comprised peripheral blood, obtained in a trial of Ad26.COV2.S vaccine versus placebo. The receptor set was obtained from a person between 18 and 59 years old who received the Ad26.COV2.S COVID-19 vaccine or a placebo. The CDR3 runs from the conserved cysteine through the conserved F or W. A D gene is named only where the DNA matches it firmly. Clone size is not always given. Where it is, it says once, few, many or a class for expanded clones.

j_call,v_call,clone_size,d_call,cdr3_aa,cdr3_nt
TRBJ2-2,TRBV6-5,.,TRBD2,CASRAQAGDTGELFF,TGTGCCAGCAGGGCGCAAGCGGGAGACACCGGGGAGCTGTTTTTT
TRBJ2-3,TRBV6-2/TRBV6-3,medium-sized,.,CASSYSPGVGTDTQYF,TGTGCCAGCAGTTACTCGCCCGGGGTGGGCACAGATACGCAGTATTTT
TRBJ2-6,TRBV7-9,.,TRBD1,CASRYSGGVGANVLTF,TGTGCCAGCAGATACTCAGGGGGCGTGGGGGCCAACGTCCTGACTTTC
TRBJ2-5,TRBV14,.,.,CASSLTFETQYF,TGTGCCAGCAGCCTGACGTTTGAGACCCAGTACTTC
TRBJ2-2,TRBV4-2,.,TRBD2,CASSQESGIDTGELFF,TGTGCCAGCAGCCAAGAGAGCGGGATCGACACCGGGGAGCTGTTTTTT
TRBJ2-7,TRBV5-4,.,.,CASSLDGYPYEQYF,TGTGCCAGCAGCTTGGACGGCTACCCCTACGAGCAGTACTTC
TRBJ2-5,TRBV6-1,.,.,CASSDETQYF,TGTGCCAGCAGTGATGAGACCCAGTACTTC
TRBJ1-2,TRBV9,.,.,CASSETPGAGYGYTF,TGTGCCAGCAGCGAAACACCTGGGGCTGGCTATGGCTACACCTTC
TRBJ2-2,TRBV7-6,few,TRBD2,CASSPGSGRWGELFF,TGTGCCAGCAGCCCAGGCAGCGGGAGATGGGGGGAGCTGTTTTTT
TRBJ2-3,TRBV2,.,.,CASTGGSTDTQYF,TGTGCCAGCACAGGTGGTAGCACAGATACGCAGTATTTT
TRBJ2-7,TRBV28,.,.,CASSSPTRPFLYEQYF,TGTGCCAGCAGTTCCCCTACTCGACCCTTCTTATACGAGCAGTACTTC
TRBJ2-1,TRBV18,.,.,CASSPLQQGGEQFF,TGTGCCAGCTCACCCCTCCAACAGGGCGGTGAGCAGTTCTTC
TRBJ1-6,TRBV28,.,.,CASSTGSSYNSPLHF,TGTGCCAGCAGCACAGGGAGCTCCTATAATTCACCCCTCCACTTT
TRBJ2-1,TRBV5-4,.,TRBD2,CASSLGLASNEQFF,TGTGCCAGCAGCCTCGGACTAGCTAGTAATGAGCAGTTCTTC
TRBJ2-6,TRBV28,.,.,CASSFEGGGANVLTF,TGTGCCAGCAGTTTTGAGGGAGGTGGGGCCAACGTCCTGACTTTC
TRBJ1-2,TRBV24-1,.,.,CATSDSLATGYGYTF,TGTGCCACCAGTGATTCCCTCGCGACGGGGTATGGCTACACCTTC
TRBJ2-1,TRBV5-1,.,.,CASSLGGTSLNEQFF,TGCGCCAGCAGCTTGGGAGGGACGAGCCTTAATGAGCAGTTCTTC
TRBJ2-5,TRBV7-9,.,TRBD2,CASSISGSRQETQYF,TGTGCCAGCAGCATTAGCGGGAGTAGACAAGAGACCCAGTACTTC
TRBJ1-6,TRBV27,.,.,CASSFQTRTGALHF,TGTGCCAGCAGTTTCCAGACCCGGACGGGGGCCCTCCACTTT
TRBJ2-3,TRBV9,.,.,CASSVGGGTTDTQYF,TGTGCCAGCAGCGTAGGGGGCGGTACCACAGATACGCAGTATTTT
TRBJ2-3,TRBV6-5,once,TRBD1,CASSYERGPGTQYF,TGTGCCAGCAGTTACGAGAGGGGGCCAGGTACGCAGTATTTT
TRBJ2-5,TRBV7-8,.,.,CASSLGTEYLKTQYF,TGTGCCAGCAGCTTAGGGACAGAGTACTTGAAGACCCAGTACTTC
TRBJ2-3,TRBV5-1,.,.,CASSLAPGLTTDTQYF,TGCGCCAGCAGCTTGGCTCCGGGGTTGACGACAGATACGCAGTATTTT
TRBJ2-1,TRBV6-5,.,.,CASSQYNEQFF,TGTGCCAGCAGCCAATACAATGAGCAGTTCTTC
TRBJ2-1,TRBV18,.,.,CASSPDSYNEQFF,TGTGCCAGCTCCCCCGACAGCTACAATGAGCAGTTCTTC
TRBJ2-2,TRBV25-1,.,TRBD1,CASTGAQGDTGELFF,TGTGCCAGCACCGGGGCGCAGGGGGACACCGGGGAGCTGTTTTTT
TRBJ1-4,TRBV30,.,TRBD1,CAWSEYDRDEKLFF,TGTGCCTGGAGTGAATACGACAGGGACGAAAAACTGTTTTTT
TRBJ2-1,TRBV7-9,.,.,CASSTRADNEQFF,TGTGCCAGCAGCACCCGGGCCGACAATGAGCAGTTCTTC
TRBJ1-3,TRBV5-1,.,.,CASSLEFAGNTIYF,TGCGCCAGCAGCTTGGAGTTCGCTGGAAACACCATATATTTT
TRBJ2-4,TRBV3-1/TRBV3-2,.,TRBD2,CASSQGLAGVKNIQYF,TGTGCCAGCAGCCAAGGACTAGCGGGGGTCAAAAACATTCAGTACTTC
TRBJ1-2,TRBV9,.,.,CASSVESGNYGYTF,TGTGCCAGCAGCGTAGAATCAGGGAACTATGGCTACACCTTC
TRBJ2-3,TRBV7-8,.,.,CASSLRSIPTTDTQYF,TGTGCCAGCAGCTTACGGTCCATCCCAACGACAGATACGCAGTATTTT
TRBJ1-2,TRBV9,.,TRBD1,CASSPEDRGRIYGYTF,TGTGCCAGCAGCCCAGAGGACAGGGGGCGGATCTATGGCTACACCTTC
TRBJ2-6,TRBV2,.,TRBD1,CASSFRDRGSSGANVLTF,TGTGCCAGCAGTTTCCGGGACAGGGGCAGCTCTGGGGCCAACGTCCTGACTTTC
TRBJ2-1,TRBV18,.,TRBD2,CASSPVAGRTDEQFF,TGTGCCAGCTCACCAGTAGCGGGACGTACCGATGAGCAGTTCTTC
TRBJ2-2,TRBV9,.,.,CASSPRRDAVPGELFF,TGTGCCAGCAGCCCAAGACGGGACGCGGTACCCGGGGAGCTGTTTTTT
TRBJ2-5,TRBV6-5,few,TRBD2,CASSSSTSGRKETQYF,TGTGCCAGCAGTTCTTCCACTAGCGGGAGGAAAGAGACCCAGTACTTC
TRBJ2-4,TRBV7-9,.,.,CASSPPTSGGATKNIQYF,TGTGCCAGCAGCCCCCCTACATCGGGGGGCGCGACCAAAAACATTCAGTACTTC
TRBJ1-2,TRBV7-9,once,TRBD1,CASSAGTGDFYGYTF,TGTGCCAGCAGCGCCGGGACAGGGGATTTTTATGGCTACACCTTC
TRBJ2-2,TRBV7-3,.,.,CASSLDLWNTGELFF,TGTGCCAGCAGCTTAGATCTTTGGAACACCGGGGAGCTGTTTTTT